This T cell receptor (beta chain) came from a study of vaccination effects on CD4 cells after COVID-19. About the research overall: Vaccination followed sampling of two convalescent patients by 16 days and one week respectively. General study findings and limits: Convalescents showed post-vaccine spike-reactive clones that were mainly new vaccine-induced clones. Late post-vaccination samples showed marked contraction of infection- and vaccine-induced clones.

Peptide-pool stimulation followed by sequencing identified expanded antigen-specific CD4+ clonotypes in the ViraFEST assay. Following 10 days of culture, CD4+ T cells were isolated. This individual tested PCR-positive for SARS-CoV-2 infection between March and December 2020. This clone has a handful of counts. What it binds is unknown. Repertoires were generated with immunoSEQ multiplex PCR, while TCRdb's copy carries only in-frame clones and drops some. The data show approximately 40,000 clones, around 78% seen once. Germline assignment: CDR1 SGHRS and CDR2 YFSETQ. Trimming at V came to 0 bases and at J to 1 base, leaving 8 bases not matched to a gene. CDR3 size: 19 residues.

The J gene is TRBJ1-6, the V gene TRBV5-1; 9 nucleotides align to TRBD1. This receptor was identified in a human donor who had a prior SARS-CoV-2 infection. The source material was CD4+ T cells from PBMCs cultured with a peptide pool, sampled before COVID-19 vaccination. The CDR3, as DNA: TGCGCCAGCAGCTTGGCCCGGATGGACAGGGGATCCTATAATTCACCCCTCCACTTT. This encodes CASSLARMDRGSYNSPLHF.